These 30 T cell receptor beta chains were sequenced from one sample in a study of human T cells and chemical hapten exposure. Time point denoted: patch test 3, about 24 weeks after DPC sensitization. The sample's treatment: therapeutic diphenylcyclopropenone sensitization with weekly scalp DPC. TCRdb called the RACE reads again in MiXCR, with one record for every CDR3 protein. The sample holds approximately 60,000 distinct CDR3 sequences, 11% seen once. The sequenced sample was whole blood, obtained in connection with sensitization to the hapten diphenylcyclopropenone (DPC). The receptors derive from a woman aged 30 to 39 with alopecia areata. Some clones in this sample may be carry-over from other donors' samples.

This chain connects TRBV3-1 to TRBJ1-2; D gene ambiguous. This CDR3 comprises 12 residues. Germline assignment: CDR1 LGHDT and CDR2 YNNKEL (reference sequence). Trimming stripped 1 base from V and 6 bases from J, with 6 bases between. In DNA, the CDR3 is TGTGCCAGCAGCCAAGTGGCGGATGGCTACACCTTC. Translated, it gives CASSQVADGYTF.

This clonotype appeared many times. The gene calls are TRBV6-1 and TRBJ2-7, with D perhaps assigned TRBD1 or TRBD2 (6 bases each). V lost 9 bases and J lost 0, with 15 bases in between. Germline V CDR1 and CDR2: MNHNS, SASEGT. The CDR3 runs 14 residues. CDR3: CASTLGGLSYEQYF. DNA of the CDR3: TGTGCCAGTACACTTGGGGGGCTCTCCTACGAGCAGTACTTC.

The CDR3 coding sequence is TGTGCCAGCGGAGGGACTTCTATTCAAGAGACCCAGTACTTC. Its translation is CASGGTSIQETQYF. V is TRBV28 and J is TRBJ2-5, with D perhaps TRBD2 (6 bases). Germline CDR1 MDHEN, CDR2 SYDVKM. The CDR3 runs 14 residues. V gave up 8 bases and J gave up 2 bases, with 15 bases separating them.

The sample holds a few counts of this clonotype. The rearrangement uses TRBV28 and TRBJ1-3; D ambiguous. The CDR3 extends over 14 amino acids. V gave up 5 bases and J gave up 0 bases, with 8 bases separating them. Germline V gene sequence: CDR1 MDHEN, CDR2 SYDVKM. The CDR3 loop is CASSPHHSGNTIYF. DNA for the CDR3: TGTGCCAGCAGTCCACATCACTCTGGAAACACCATATATTTT.

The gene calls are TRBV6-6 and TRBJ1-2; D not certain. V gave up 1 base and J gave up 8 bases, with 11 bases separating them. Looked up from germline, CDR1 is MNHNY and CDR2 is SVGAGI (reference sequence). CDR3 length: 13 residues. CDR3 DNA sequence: TGTGCCAGCAGTTACTTGGTTCCCCTGGGCTACACCTTC. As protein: CASSYLVPLGYTF.

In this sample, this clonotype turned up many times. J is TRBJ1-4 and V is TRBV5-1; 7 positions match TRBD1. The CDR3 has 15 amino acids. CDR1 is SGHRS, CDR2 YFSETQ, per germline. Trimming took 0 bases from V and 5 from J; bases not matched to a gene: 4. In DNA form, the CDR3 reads TGCGCCAGCAGCTTGGCAGGGGGGGACAATGAAAAACTGTTTTTT. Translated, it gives CASSLAGGDNEKLFF.

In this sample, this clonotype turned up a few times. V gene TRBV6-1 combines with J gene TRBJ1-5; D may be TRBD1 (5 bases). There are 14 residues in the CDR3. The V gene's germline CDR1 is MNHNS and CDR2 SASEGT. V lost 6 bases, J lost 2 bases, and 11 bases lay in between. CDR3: CASSLAGRNQPQHF. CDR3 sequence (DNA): TGTGCCAGCAGCCTAGCAGGGCGCAATCAGCCCCAGCATTTT.

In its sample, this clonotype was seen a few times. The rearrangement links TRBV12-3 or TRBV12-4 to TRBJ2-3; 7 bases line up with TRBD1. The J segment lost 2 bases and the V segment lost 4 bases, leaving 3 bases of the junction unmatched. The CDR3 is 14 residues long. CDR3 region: CASSSQGPTDTQYF. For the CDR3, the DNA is TGTGCCAGCAGTTCACAGGGGCCCACAGATACGCAGTATTTT.

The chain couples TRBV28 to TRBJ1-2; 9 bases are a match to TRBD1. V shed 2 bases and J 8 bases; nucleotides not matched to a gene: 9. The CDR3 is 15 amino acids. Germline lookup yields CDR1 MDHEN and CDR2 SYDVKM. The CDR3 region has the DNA TGTGCCAGCAGTTTAGGGACAGGGAGATCGAAGGGCTACACCTTC. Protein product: CASSLGTGRSKGYTF.

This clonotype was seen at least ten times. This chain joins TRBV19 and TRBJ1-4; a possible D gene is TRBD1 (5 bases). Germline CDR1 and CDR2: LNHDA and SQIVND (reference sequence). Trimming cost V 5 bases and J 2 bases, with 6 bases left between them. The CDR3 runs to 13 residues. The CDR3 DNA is TGTGCCAGTAGTTACAGGACTAATGAAAAACTGTTTTTT. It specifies CASSYRTNEKLFF.

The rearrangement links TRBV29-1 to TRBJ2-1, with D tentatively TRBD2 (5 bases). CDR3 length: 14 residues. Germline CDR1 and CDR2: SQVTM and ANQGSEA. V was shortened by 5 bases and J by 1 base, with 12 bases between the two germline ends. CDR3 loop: CSVKGLSSYNEQFF. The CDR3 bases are TGCAGCGTTAAAGGACTGTCGTCCTACAATGAGCAGTTCTTC.

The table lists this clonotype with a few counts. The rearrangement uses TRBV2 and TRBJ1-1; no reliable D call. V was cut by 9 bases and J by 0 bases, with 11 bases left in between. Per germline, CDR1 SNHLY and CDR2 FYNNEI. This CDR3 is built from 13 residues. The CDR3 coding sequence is TGTGCCAGGAGTCGTACGGTGAACACTGAAGCTTTCTTT. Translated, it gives CARSRTVNTEAFF.

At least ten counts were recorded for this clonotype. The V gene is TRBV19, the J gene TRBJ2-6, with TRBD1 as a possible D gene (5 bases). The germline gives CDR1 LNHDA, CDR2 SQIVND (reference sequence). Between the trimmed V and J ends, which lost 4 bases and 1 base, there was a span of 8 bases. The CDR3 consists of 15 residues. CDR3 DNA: TGTGCCAGTAGTAGATCAGGGTCTGGGGCCAACGTCCTGACTTTC. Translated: CASSRSGSGANVLTF.

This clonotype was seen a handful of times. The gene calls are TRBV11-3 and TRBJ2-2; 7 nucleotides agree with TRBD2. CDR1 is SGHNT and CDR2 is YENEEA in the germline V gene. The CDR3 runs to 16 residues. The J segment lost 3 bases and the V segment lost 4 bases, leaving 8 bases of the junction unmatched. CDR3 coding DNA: TGTGCCAGCAGCTCAAGCGGGACTATCGACACCGGGGAGCTGTTTTTT. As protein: CASSSSGTIDTGELFF.

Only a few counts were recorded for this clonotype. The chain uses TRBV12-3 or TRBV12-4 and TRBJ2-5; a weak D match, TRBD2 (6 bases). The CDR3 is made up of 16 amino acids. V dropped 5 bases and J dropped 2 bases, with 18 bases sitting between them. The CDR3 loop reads CASSVLGGVGQETQYF. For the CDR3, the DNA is TGTGCCAGCAGTGTTCTGGGGGGAGTAGGTCAAGAGACCCAGTACTTC.

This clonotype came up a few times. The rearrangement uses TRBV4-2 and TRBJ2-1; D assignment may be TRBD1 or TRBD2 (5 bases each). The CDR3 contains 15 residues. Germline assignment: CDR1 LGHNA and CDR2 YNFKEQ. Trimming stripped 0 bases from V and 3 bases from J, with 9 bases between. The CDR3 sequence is CASSQEGRGYNEQFF. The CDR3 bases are TGTGCCAGCAGCCAAGAGGGACGAGGCTACAATGAGCAGTTCTTC.

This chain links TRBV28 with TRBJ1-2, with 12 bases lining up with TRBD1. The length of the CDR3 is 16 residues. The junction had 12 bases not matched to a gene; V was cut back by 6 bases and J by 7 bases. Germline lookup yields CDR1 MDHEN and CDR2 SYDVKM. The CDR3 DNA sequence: TGTGCCAGCAGCCCCCCGGGACAGGGGGCGTTGGGTGGCTACACCTTC. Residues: CASSPPGQGALGGYTF.

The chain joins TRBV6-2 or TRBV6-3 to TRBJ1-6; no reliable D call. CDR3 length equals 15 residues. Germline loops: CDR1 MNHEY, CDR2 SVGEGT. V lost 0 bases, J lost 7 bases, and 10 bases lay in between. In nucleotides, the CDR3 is TGTGCCAGCAGTTACTCCGGGGTAACGAATTCACCCCTCCACTTT. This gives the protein CASSYSGVTNSPLHF.

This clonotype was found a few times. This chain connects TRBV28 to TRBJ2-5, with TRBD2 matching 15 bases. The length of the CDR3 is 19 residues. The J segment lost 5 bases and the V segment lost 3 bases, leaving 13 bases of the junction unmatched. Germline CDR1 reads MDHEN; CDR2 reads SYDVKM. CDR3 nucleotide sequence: TGTGCCAGCAGTTTTCCTATATCGGGGACTAGCGGGAGGAAGGAGACCCAGTACTTC. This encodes CASSFPISGTSGRKETQYF.

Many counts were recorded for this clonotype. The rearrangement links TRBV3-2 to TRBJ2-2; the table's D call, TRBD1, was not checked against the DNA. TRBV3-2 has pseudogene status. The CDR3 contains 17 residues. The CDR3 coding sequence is TGTGCCAGCAGATGGACAGGGGACCGGGGGAAGACCGGGGAGCTGTTTTTT. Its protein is CASRWTGDRGKTGELFF.

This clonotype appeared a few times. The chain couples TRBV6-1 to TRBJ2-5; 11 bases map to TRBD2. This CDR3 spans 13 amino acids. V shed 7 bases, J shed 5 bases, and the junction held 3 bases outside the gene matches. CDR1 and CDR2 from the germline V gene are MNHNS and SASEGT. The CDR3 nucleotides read TGTGCCAGCAATAGCGGGGGGGAGGAGACCCAGTACTTC. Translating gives CASNSGGEETQYF.

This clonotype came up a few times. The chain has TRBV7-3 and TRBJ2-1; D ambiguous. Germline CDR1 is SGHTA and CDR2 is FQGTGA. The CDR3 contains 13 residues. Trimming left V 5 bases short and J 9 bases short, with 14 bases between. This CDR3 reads CASSPQVGGEQFF. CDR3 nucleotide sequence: TGTGCCAGCAGCCCCCAAGTTGGCGGTGAGCAGTTCTTC.

The CDR3 sequence is CASSERTGSDRVYEDTQYF. In DNA form, the CDR3 reads TGTGCCAGCAGTGAACGAACTGGTTCGGACAGGGTGTATGAAGATACGCAGTATTTT. This chain joins TRBV6-1 and TRBJ2-3, with 8 bases lining up with TRBD1. The CDR3 has 19 amino acids. Germline CDR1 is MNHNS and CDR2 is SASEGT. J was trimmed by 5 bases and V by 2 bases; bases with no gene match: 18.

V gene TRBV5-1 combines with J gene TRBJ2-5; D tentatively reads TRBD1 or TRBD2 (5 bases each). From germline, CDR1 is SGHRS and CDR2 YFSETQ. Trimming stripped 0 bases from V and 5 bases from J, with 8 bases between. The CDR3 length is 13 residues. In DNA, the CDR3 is TGCGCCAGCAGCTTGGCTGAGGGGGAGACCCAGTACTTC. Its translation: CASSLAEGETQYF.

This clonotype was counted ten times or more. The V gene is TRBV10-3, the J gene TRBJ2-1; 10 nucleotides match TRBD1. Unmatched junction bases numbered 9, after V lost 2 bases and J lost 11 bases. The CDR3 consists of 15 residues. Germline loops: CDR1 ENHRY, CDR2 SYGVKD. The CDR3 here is CAISEMTGGSTQQFF. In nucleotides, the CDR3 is TGTGCCATCAGTGAGATGACAGGGGGCTCGACCCAGCAGTTCTTC.

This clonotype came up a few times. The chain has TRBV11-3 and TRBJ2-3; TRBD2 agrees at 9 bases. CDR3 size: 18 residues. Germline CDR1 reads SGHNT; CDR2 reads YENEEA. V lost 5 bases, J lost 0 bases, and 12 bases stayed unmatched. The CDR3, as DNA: TGTGCCAGCAGCCCCGGGATAGCGGGAGACGGTAGCACAGATACGCAGTATTTT. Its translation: CASSPGIAGDGSTDTQYF.

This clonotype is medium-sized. The CDR3, as DNA: TGCGCCAGCAGTGAGGTGGGCGGGAGGCAGTACTTC. It specifies CASSEVGGRQYF. The V call is TRBV10-2, the J call TRBJ2-7; 7 nucleotides line up with TRBD2. V shed 2 bases and J 9 bases; nucleotides not matched to a gene: 4. The CDR3 runs to 12 residues. Germline V gene data show CDR1 as WSHSY and CDR2 as SAAADI.

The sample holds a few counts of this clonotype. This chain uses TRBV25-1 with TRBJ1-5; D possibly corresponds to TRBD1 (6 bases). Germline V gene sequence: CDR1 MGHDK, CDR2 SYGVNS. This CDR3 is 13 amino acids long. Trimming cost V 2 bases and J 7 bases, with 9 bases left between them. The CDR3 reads CASSEGGQQPQHF. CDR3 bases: TGTGCCAGCAGTGAAGGGGGCCAACAGCCCCAGCATTTT.

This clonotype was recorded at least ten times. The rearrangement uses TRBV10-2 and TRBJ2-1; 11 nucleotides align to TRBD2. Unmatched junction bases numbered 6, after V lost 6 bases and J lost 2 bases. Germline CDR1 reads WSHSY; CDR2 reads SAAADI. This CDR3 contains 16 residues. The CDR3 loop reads CASSRGTSGAYNEQFF. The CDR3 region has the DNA TGCGCCAGCAGCCGCGGGACTAGCGGAGCCTACAATGAGCAGTTCTTC.

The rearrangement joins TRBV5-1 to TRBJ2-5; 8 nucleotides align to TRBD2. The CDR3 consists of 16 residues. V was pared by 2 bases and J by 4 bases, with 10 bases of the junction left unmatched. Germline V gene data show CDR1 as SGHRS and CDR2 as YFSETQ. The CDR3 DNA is TGCGCCAGCAGCTTTGTCACTAGCGGCCCTGGAGAGACCCAGTACTTC. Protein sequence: CASSFVTSGPGETQYF.